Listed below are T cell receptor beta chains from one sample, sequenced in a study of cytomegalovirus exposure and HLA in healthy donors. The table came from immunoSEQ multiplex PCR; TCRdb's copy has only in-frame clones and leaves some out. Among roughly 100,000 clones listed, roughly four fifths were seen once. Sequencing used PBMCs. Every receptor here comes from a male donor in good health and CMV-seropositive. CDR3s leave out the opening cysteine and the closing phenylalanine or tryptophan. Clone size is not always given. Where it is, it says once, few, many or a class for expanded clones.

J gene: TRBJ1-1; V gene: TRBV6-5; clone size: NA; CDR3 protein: ASSWRSAPATEAF
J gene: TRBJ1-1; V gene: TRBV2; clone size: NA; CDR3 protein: ASSVTGGNTEAF
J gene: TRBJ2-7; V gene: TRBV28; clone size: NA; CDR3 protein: ASSSTRQVYEQY
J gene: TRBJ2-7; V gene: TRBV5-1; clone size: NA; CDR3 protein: ASSPEPVGGYEQY
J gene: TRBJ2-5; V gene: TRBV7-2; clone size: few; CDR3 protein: ASSPLYQETQY
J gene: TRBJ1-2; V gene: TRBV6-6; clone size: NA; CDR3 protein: ASKGTGGDANYGYT
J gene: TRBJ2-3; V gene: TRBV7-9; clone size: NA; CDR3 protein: ASSRTDTQY
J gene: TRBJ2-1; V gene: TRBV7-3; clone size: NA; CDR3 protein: ASSPGGGRDYNEQF
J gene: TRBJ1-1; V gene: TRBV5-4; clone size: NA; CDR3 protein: ASSRPQGAMNTEAF
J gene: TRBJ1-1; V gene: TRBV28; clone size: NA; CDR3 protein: ASSLQANTEAF
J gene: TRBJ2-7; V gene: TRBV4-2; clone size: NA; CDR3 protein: ASSQEGSRTSGYYEQY